A selection of T cell receptor beta chains follows, all from one sample in a study of Ad26.COV2.S vaccination and SARS-CoV-2 variants. Assay used: immunoSEQ multiplex PCR; TCRdb lists only in-frame clones, some missing. The sample carries hundreds of thousands of clones, approximately 90% recorded once. The sample consisted of peripheral blood, taken in a trial of Ad26.COV2.S vaccine versus placebo. Every receptor here comes from a person between 18 and 59 years old who received the Ad26.COV2.S COVID-19 vaccine or a placebo. CDR3s include the opening cysteine and the closing phenylalanine or tryptophan. The order of the fields is CDR3 length, J gene, V gene, clone size, D gene, CDR3 protein, CDR3 DNA. A D gene is named only where the DNA matches it firmly. Some rows have no size entry. The others give once, few or many, or a class for an expanded clone.

>15|TRBJ2-3|TRBV7-8|.|.
CASSQGPQGTDTQYF
TGTGCCAGCAGCCAGGGGCCTCAGGGCACAGATACGCAGTATTTT
>15|TRBJ2-1|TRBV18|.|TRBD1
CASSLARTGDNEQFF
TGTGCCAGCTCTCTTGCGCGGACAGGGGACAATGAGCAGTTCTTC
>18|TRBJ2-2|TRBV4-3|.|TRBD1
CASSLSRLGQTTTGELFF
TGCGCCAGCAGCCTGTCCCGCTTGGGACAGACAACCACCGGGGAGCTGTTTTTT
>12|TRBJ2-1|TRBV6-5|.|TRBD2
CASRLAGDEQFF
TGTGCCAGCCGACTAGCGGGAGATGAGCAGTTCTTC
>15|TRBJ2-7|TRBV4-3|.|TRBD2
CASSQGSGGGVEQYF
TGCGCCAGCAGCCAAGGGTCGGGCGGGGGAGTCGAGCAGTACTTC
>11|TRBJ1-6|TRBV20-1|.|.
CSASWDVPLHF
TGCAGTGCTAGCTGGGATGTTCCCCTCCACTTT
>12|TRBJ1-5|TRBV15|few|.
CATSPENQPQHF
TGTGCCACCAGCCCAGAGAATCAGCCCCAGCATTTT
>13|TRBJ1-2|TRBV18|.|.
CASSPEGRYGYTF
TGTGCCAGCTCACCGGAGGGTCGCTATGGCTACACCTTC
>17|TRBJ2-1|TRBV11-2|.|TRBD2
CASSLGPSGPIYNEQFF
TGTGCCAGCAGCTTAGGGCCTAGCGGACCCATCTACAATGAGCAGTTCTTC
>15|TRBJ1-1|TRBV5-1|.|TRBD1
CASSSGQGRLTEAFF
TGCGCCAGCAGCTCGGGACAGGGGCGCTTAACTGAAGCTTTCTTT
>16|TRBJ2-2|TRBV4-3|.|.
CASSQVQGINTGELFF
TGCGCCAGCAGCCAAGTTCAGGGGATAAACACCGGGGAGCTGTTTTTT
>17|TRBJ2-1|TRBV5-1|.|TRBD1
CASVTGVTRSSYNEQFF
TGCGCCAGCGTTACAGGGGTGACCCGAAGCTCCTACAATGAGCAGTTCTTC
>13|TRBJ2-7|TRBV30|.|.
CAWSVGSTYEQYF
TGTGCCTGGAGTGTCGGATCAACCTACGAGCAGTACTTC
>16|TRBJ1-5|TRBV6-1|.|.
CASSEAEGPWNQPQHF
TGTGCCAGCAGTGAAGCTGAGGGGCCTTGGAATCAGCCCCAGCATTTT
>14|TRBJ2-3|TRBV14|.|.
CASSLQGARDTQYF
TGTGCCAGCAGCCTACAGGGAGCTAGAGATACGCAGTATTTT
>12|TRBJ1-4|TRBV30|.|.
CAWSSTNEKLFF
TGTGCCTGGAGTTCAACTAATGAAAAACTGTTTTTT
>15|TRBJ2-2|TRBV30|.|.
CACSRGKGGGGELFF
TGTGCCTGTTCCCGAGGGAAGGGAGGCGGCGGGGAGCTGTTTTTT
>14|TRBJ2-1|TRBV4-3|.|.
CASSQDFRLGEQFF
TGCGCCAGCAGCCAAGATTTCAGGTTGGGTGAGCAGTTCTTC
>14|TRBJ2-5|TRBV18|few|.
CASSPGNRQETQYF
TGTGCCAGCTCACCGGGAAACAGACAAGAGACCCAGTACTTC
>13|TRBJ2-5|TRBV3-1/TRBV3-2|.|.
CASSLGAGETQYF
TGTGCCAGCAGCCTCGGGGCGGGAGAGACCCAGTACTTC
>15|TRBJ2-3|TRBV11-2|.|.
CASTAGRSSTDTQYF
TGTGCCAGCACCGCGGGAAGATCTAGCACAGATACGCAGTATTTT
>14|TRBJ2-2|TRBV19|.|TRBD2
CASSILAGRGELFF
TGTGCCAGTAGTATACTAGCGGGAAGGGGGGAGCTGTTTTTT
>15|TRBJ2-5|TRBV7-8|once|.
CASTPALYQQETQYF
TGTGCCAGCACCCCGGCCCTATACCAGCAAGAGACCCAGTACTTC
>15|TRBJ2-7|TRBV28|.|.
CASSRVADSSYEQYF
TGTGCCAGCAGCCGGGTAGCGGATAGCTCCTACGAGCAGTACTTC
>14|TRBJ2-7|TRBV28|.|.
CASSLWGSSYEQYF
TGTGCCAGCAGTTTATGGGGTAGCTCCTACGAGCAGTACTTC
>15|TRBJ1-5|TRBV4-1|.|.
CASSQGGDSNQPQHF
TGCGCCAGCAGCCAAGGAGGGGATAGCAATCAGCCCCAGCATTTT
>14|TRBJ2-2|TRBV5-1|few|TRBD1
CASSLRTGGGELFF
TGCGCCAGCAGCTTAAGGACAGGCGGCGGGGAGCTGTTTTTT
>15|TRBJ1-1|TRBV7-9|few|TRBD1
CASSSVGQSNTEAFF
TGTGCCAGCAGCTCCGTGGGACAGTCGAACACTGAAGCTTTCTTT
>11|TRBJ1-1|TRBV29-1|.|.
CSVEVGALTFF
TGCAGCGTTGAAGTGGGGGCTCTAACTTTCTTT
>16|TRBJ2-3|TRBV6-2/TRBV6-3|once|TRBD2
CASSYAGGLRTDTQYF
TGTGCCAGCAGTTACGCTGGGGGACTACGCACAGATACGCAGTATTTT
>15|TRBJ2-7|TRBV6-2/TRBV6-3|.|.
CASSYGGQLPYEQYF
TGTGCCAGCAGTTACGGGGGACAACTCCCCTACGAGCAGTACTTC
>12|TRBJ2-7|TRBV19|.|.
CASSWGSYEQYF
TGTGCCAGTAGTTGGGGCTCCTACGAGCAGTACTTC
>17|TRBJ2-3|TRBV30|.|TRBD2
CAWSVQRTSGRGDTQYF
TGTGCCTGGAGTGTACAGAGGACTAGCGGGAGAGGAGATACGCAGTATTTT
>12|TRBJ2-7|TRBV7-9|.|.
CASMGVTYEQYF
TGTGCCAGCATGGGGGTCACCTACGAGCAGTACTTC
>18|TRBJ2-2|TRBV14|.|TRBD2
CASSQPPTGRANTGELFF
TGTGCCAGCAGCCAGCCCCCCACCGGGAGGGCGAACACCGGGGAGCTGTTTTTT
>13|TRBJ1-1|TRBV3-1/TRBV3-2|.|.
CASSQDLNTEAFF
TGTGCCAGCAGCCAAGACCTGAACACTGAAGCTTTCTTT
>19|TRBJ2-3|TRBV29-1|.|TRBD2
CSVEAVARTSGASTDTQYF
TGCAGCGTTGAAGCGGTTGCTAGGACTAGCGGAGCTAGCACAGATACGCAGTATTTT